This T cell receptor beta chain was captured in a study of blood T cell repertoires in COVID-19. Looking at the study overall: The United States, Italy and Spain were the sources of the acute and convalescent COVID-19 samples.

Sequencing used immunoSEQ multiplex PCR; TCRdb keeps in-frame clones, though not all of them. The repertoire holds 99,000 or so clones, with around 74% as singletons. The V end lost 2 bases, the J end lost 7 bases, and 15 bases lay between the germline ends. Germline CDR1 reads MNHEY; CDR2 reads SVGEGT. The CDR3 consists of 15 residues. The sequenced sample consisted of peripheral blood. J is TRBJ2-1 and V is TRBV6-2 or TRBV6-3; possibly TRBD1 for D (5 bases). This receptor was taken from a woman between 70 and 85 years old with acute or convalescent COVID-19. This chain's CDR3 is CASSYGAGLWNEQFF. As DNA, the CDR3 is TGTGCCAGCAGTTACGGCGCAGGGCTGTGGAATGAGCAGTTCTTC.